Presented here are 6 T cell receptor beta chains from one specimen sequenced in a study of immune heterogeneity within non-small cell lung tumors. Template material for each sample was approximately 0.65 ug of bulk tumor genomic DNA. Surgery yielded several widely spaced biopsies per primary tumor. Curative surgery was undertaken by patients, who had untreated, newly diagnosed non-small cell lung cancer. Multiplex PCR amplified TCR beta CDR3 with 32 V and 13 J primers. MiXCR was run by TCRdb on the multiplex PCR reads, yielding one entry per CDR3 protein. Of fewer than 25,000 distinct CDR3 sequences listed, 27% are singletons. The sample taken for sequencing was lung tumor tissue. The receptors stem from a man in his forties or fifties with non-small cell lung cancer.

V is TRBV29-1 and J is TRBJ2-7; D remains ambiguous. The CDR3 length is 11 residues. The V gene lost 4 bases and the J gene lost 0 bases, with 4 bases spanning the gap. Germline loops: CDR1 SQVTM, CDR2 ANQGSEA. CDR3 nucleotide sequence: TGCAGCGTTGTAAGCTCCTACGAGCAGTACTTC. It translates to CSVVSSYEQYF.

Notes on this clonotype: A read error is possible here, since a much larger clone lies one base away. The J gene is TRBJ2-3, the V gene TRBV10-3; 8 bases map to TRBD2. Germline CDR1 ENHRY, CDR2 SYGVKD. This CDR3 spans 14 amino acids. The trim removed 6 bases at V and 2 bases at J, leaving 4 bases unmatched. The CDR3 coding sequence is TGTGCCATCAGATCTAGCGGGTACACAGATACGCAGTATTTT. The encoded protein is CAIRSSGYTDTQYF.

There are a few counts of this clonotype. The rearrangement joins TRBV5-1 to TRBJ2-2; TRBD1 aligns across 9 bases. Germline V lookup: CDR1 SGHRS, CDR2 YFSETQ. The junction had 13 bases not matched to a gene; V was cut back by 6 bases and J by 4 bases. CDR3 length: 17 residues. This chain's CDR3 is CASTARGDRVGTGELFF. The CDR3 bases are TGCGCCAGCACCGCCAGGGGGGACAGGGTCGGCACCGGGGAGCTGTTTTTT.

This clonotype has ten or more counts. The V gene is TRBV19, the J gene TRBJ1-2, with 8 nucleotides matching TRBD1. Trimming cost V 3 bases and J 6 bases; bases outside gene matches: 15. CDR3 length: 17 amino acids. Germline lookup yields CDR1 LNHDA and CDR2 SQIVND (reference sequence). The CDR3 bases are TGTGCCAGTAGTATCGCCGGGACAGGTGCTACCACTAATGGCTACACCTTC. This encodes CASSIAGTGATTNGYTF.

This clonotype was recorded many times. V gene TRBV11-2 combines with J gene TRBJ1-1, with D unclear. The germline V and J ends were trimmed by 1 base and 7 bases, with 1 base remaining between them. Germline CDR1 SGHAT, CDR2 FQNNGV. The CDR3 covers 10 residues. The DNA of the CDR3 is TGTGCCAGCAGCTTAGTTGAAGCTTTCTTT. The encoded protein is CASSLVEAFF.

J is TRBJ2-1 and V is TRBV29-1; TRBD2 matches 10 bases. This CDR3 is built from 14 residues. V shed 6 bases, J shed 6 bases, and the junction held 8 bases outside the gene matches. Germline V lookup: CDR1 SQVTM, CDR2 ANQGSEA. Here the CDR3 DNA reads TGCAGCGTCGACCCTAGCGGGAGTGGCAATGAGCAGTTCTTC. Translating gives CSVDPSGSGNEQFF.